These 28 T cell receptor beta chains were all obtained from the same sample, sequenced in a study of cytomegalovirus exposure and HLA in healthy donors. PCR used 60 Vbeta primers and 13 Jbeta primers. Some clones are missing from TCRdb's copy, which holds only in-frame ones; the method was immunoSEQ multiplex PCR. The table records 95,000 to 150,000 clones, around 75% of them present only once. Sequencing was carried out using PBMCs. These receptors were obtained from a man aged 55-75 years in good health and CMV-seropositive.

The V gene is TRBV25-1, the J gene TRBJ2-5, with 7 bases fitting TRBD2. Germline-derived CDR1 and CDR2 are MGHDK and SYGVNS. Losses at the gene ends were 3 bases for V and 5 bases for J; bases not matched to a gene: 9. CDR3 length: 15 amino acids. The CDR3 DNA reads TGTGCCAGCAGTGACCCTAGGTCAGCGGGGGAGACCCAGTACTTC. Translated, it gives CASSDPRSAGETQYF.

The chain couples TRBV5-6 to TRBJ2-5, with D maybe TRBD1 (6 bases). The V end was cut by 3 bases, the J end by 5 bases, with 14 bases between. The CDR3 is made up of 14 amino acids. Germline CDR1 is SGHDT and CDR2 is YYEEEE. In DNA, the CDR3 is TGTGCCAGCAGCTCCCCCAGGGGTGGGGAGACCCAGTACTTC. It codes for CASSSPRGGETQYF.

There are a few counts of this clone. One junction end disagrees with the germline gene, perhaps due to a read error. This chain connects TRBV5-1 to TRBJ1-2, with TRBD1 matching 7 bases. The CDR3 spans 15 residues. The germline CDR1 and CDR2 sequences are SGHRS and YFSETQ. In DNA form, the CDR3 reads TGCGCCAGCAGCCCCGGACAGGCCCCTAATTATGGCTACACCTTC. It yields the protein CASSPGQAPNYGYTF.

The J gene is TRBJ2-1, the V gene TRBV12-5; 8 positions match TRBD2. Germline-derived CDR1 and CDR2 are LGHNT and FRNRAP. The CDR3 consists of 16 residues. J was trimmed by 8 bases and V by 2 bases; bases with no gene match: 11. CDR3 coding DNA: TGTGCTAGTGGTTTGTCACGGGAGGGCTGGGTAGATGAGCAGTTCTTC. Its translation: CASGLSREGWVDEQFF.

In its sample, this clone was seen a few times. The CDR3 spells CASSVDSGETQYF. The CDR3 coding sequence is TGTGCCAGCAGCGTAGACTCGGGGGAGACCCAGTACTTC. This chain connects TRBV9 to TRBJ2-5; tentatively, D is TRBD2 (5 bases). Per germline, CDR1 SGDLS and CDR2 YYNGEE. V was pared by 0 bases and J by 5 bases, with 8 bases between. CDR3 size: 13 residues.

The rearrangement links TRBV7-3 to TRBJ2-3; D might be TRBD2 (5 bases). Germline assignment: CDR1 SGHTA and CDR2 FQGTGA. The CDR3 totals 14 residues. V shed 1 base and J shed 3 bases, with 8 bases lying between them. The CDR3 DNA follows: TGTGCCAGCAGCTTAAAGGGAGAGACAGATACGCAGTATTTT. Its protein product is CASSLKGETDTQYF.

This sequence joins TRBV7-6 and TRBJ2-6; no definite D call. V dropped 7 bases and J dropped 4 bases, with 5 bases sitting between them. In germline, CDR1 is SGHVS, CDR2 FNYEAQ. The length of the CDR3 is 12 residues. CDR3 sequence: CASTSGANVLTF. The CDR3 bases are TGTGCCAGCACCTCGGGGGCCAACGTCCTGACTTTC.

The table lists this clone with a count of one. The chain links TRBV30 to TRBJ1-4; weak D call: TRBD1 (5 bases). Trimming shortened V by 8 bases and J by 5 bases, and 15 bases separated the two germline ends. The CDR3 is made up of 13 amino acids. The germline V gene encodes CDR1 GTSNPN and CDR2 SVGIG (reference sequence). The DNA of the CDR3 is TGTGCCCGCGGGGGGAGATCGAATGAAAAACTGTTTTTT. It yields the protein CARGGRSNEKLFF.

This sequence joins TRBV5-1 and TRBJ2-3, with D possibly being TRBD2 (5 bases). The CDR3 is 14 amino acids. Trimming took off 7 bases at V and 1 base at J, with 13 bases between the two ends. Per germline, CDR1 SGHRS and CDR2 YFSETQ. The CDR3 region is CASLVDSGTDTQYF. Here the CDR3 DNA reads TGCGCCAGCTTAGTGGACTCCGGCACAGATACGCAGTATTTT.

The J gene is TRBJ2-7, the V gene TRBV18; D might be TRBD2 (6 bases). Germline CDR1 is KGHSH and CDR2 is LQKENI. CDR3 length: 14 residues. Between the trimmed V and J ends, which lost 3 bases and 4 bases, there was a span of 13 bases. CDR3 loop: CASSPTGLLYEQYF. The CDR3 DNA sequence: TGTGCCAGCTCACCTACGGGACTGTTATACGAGCAGTACTTC.

The rearrangement uses TRBV9 and TRBJ1-6, with D possibly being TRBD1 (6 bases). The CDR3 has 15 residues. Trimming left V 4 bases short and J 4 bases short, with 12 bases between. Germline CDR1 and CDR2: SGDLS and YYNGEE. Here the CDR3 reads CASSLEDSYNSPLHF. DNA of the CDR3: TGTGCCAGCAGCCTCGAGGACAGTTATAATTCACCCCTCCACTTT.

This chain uses TRBV19 with TRBJ1-5; TRBD1 matches 8 bases. The junction had 7 bases not matched to a gene; V was cut back by 4 bases and J by 8 bases. The CDR3 sequence is 14 residues long. CDR1 LNHDA and CDR2 SQIVND come from the germline V gene (reference sequence). CDR3 DNA: TGTGCCAGTAGTACTACAGGGGGGAAGGAGCCCCAGCATTTT. Translation gives CASSTTGGKEPQHF.

The DNA of the CDR3 is TGCGCCAGCAGGCGAACAGGGGGTCCTGAGCAGTTCTTC. It codes for CASRRTGGPEQFF. This chain joins TRBV5-1 and TRBJ2-1; 8 bases match TRBD1. The junction had 7 bases not matched to a gene; V was cut back by 5 bases and J by 9 bases. Germline-derived CDR1 and CDR2 are SGHRS and YFSETQ. This CDR3 region has 13 residues.

This chain links TRBV9 with TRBJ1-1, with D uncertain. The CDR3 spans 14 residues. V was clipped by 2 bases and J by 3 bases, with 11 bases between them. CDR1 and CDR2 from the germline V gene are SGDLS and YYNGEE. CDR3 in amino acids: CASSVAEVYTEAFF. The CDR3 DNA reads as TGTGCCAGCAGCGTGGCTGAGGTGTACACTGAAGCTTTCTTT.

The chain couples TRBV9 to TRBJ1-6; D is perhaps TRBD1 (5 bases). Germline lookup yields CDR1 SGDLS and CDR2 YYNGEE. Trimming shortened V by 1 base and J by 7 bases, and 9 bases separated the two germline ends. This CDR3 region has 14 residues. The CDR3 DNA follows: TGTGCCAGCAGCGTATCAGGGTCCAATTCACCCCTCCACTTT. This gives the protein CASSVSGSNSPLHF.

V gene TRBV9 combines with J gene TRBJ2-3, with 14 bases that match TRBD2. CDR1 is SGDLS and CDR2 is YYNGEE in the germline V gene. The V gene end was trimmed by 4 bases and the J gene end by 5 bases; junction bases not matched to a gene: 9. The CDR3 spans 17 residues. CDR3 nucleotides: TGTGCCAGCAGCCCAGGGACTAGCGGGGGTCGGGGAGATACGCAGTATTTT. Amino acid sequence: CASSPGTSGGRGDTQYF.

The sample holds one count of this clone. V gene TRBV19 combines with J gene TRBJ1-5; no definite D call. CDR1 and CDR2 (germline): LNHDA, SQIVND (reference sequence). The CDR3 extends over 13 amino acids. The germline V and J ends were trimmed by 2 bases and 5 bases, with 7 bases remaining between them. CDR3 DNA sequence: TGTGCCAGTAGTATACTAACGGATCAGCCCCAGCATTTT. Protein: CASSILTDQPQHF.

The chain employs TRBV19 and TRBJ1-5; D gene uncertain. V shed 5 bases and J shed 5 bases, with 13 bases lying between them. The germline V gene has CDR1 LNHDA and CDR2 SQIVND (reference sequence). This CDR3 comprises 14 residues. This CDR3 reads CASSLSVRDQPQHF. In DNA, the CDR3 is TGTGCCAGTAGTTTATCTGTTCGAGATCAGCCCCAGCATTTT.

This clone was seen a single time. The genes are TRBV9 and TRBJ2-7; TRBD1 agrees at 7 bases. The CDR3 loop spans 12 amino acids. V shed 4 bases, J shed 4 bases, and the junction held 2 bases outside the gene matches. Looked up from germline, CDR1 is SGDLS and CDR2 is YYNGEE. In DNA form, the CDR3 reads TGTGCCAGCAGCCGGACAGGTTACGAGCAGTACTTC. Protein: CASSRTGYEQYF.

The chain carries TRBV25-1 and TRBJ1-1; tentatively, D is TRBD1 (5 bases). The CDR3 contains 14 residues. V lost 4 bases, J lost 8 bases, and 17 bases lay in between. Germline V gene sequence: CDR1 MGHDK, CDR2 SYGVNS. The CDR3 loop reads CASSGTRPAGEAFF. In DNA, the CDR3 is TGTGCCAGCAGTGGGACACGTCCCGCAGGCGAAGCTTTCTTT.

V and J are TRBV5-4 and TRBJ2-5, with D maybe TRBD2 (5 bases). The CDR3 runs 14 residues. V gave up 3 bases and J gave up 4 bases, with 13 bases separating them. Germline values: CDR1 SGHNT, CDR2 YYREEE (reference sequence). The CDR3 region is CASSSRTGIETQYF. CDR3 nucleotides: TGTGCCAGCAGCTCCCGGACGGGAATAGAGACCCAGTACTTC. Supplemented by reference TRBV5-4 and TRBJ2-5, the full variable domain reads ETGVTQSPTHLIKTRGQQVTLRCSSQSGHNTVSWYQQALGQGPQFIFQYYREEENGRGNFPPRFSGLQFPNYSSELNVNALELDDSALYLCASSSRTGIETQYFGPGTRLLVL.

The J gene is TRBJ2-3, the V gene TRBV5-1, with a weak D call TRBD1 (5 bases). V shed 0 bases and J shed 4 bases, with 12 bases lying between them. This CDR3 has 15 residues. In germline, CDR1 is SGHRS, CDR2 YFSETQ. The CDR3 DNA follows: TGCGCCAGCAGCTTGGGGCAGGGATGGTCAGATACGCAGTATTTT. It encodes CASSLGQGWSDTQYF.

The V and J genes are TRBV7-9 and TRBJ1-3, with D perhaps TRBD1 (5 bases). CDR3 length: 17 residues. Germline lookup yields CDR1 SEHNR and CDR2 FQNEAQ (reference sequence). Trimming pared 8 bases from V and 1 base from J, leaving 21 bases between. Here the CDR3 reads CASPRPGEEASGNTIYF. CDR3 sequence (DNA): TGTGCCAGCCCGAGGCCGGGGGAAGAAGCTTCTGGAAACACCATATATTTT.

The genes are TRBV5-1 and TRBJ2-2; the D gene is possibly TRBD1 (5 bases). The germline V gene encodes CDR1 SGHRS and CDR2 YFSETQ. Trimming took off 7 bases at V and 3 bases at J, with 16 bases between the two ends. The CDR3 has 15 residues. CDR3 DNA: TGCGCCAGCCGCCGTCTTACAGGAGACACCGGGGAGCTGTTTTTT. This translates into CASRRLTGDTGELFF.

V and J are TRBV6-1 and TRBJ1-2, with D tentatively TRBD1 (5 bases). Trimming took 3 bases from V and 8 from J, leaving 13 bases between them. CDR3 size: 13 residues. Per the germline V gene, CDR1 is MNHNS and CDR2 is SASEGT. Here the CDR3 reads CASSDSGEGGYTF. In nucleotides, the CDR3 is TGTGCCAGCAGTGATAGCGGCGAGGGGGGCTACACCTTC.

The chain is built from TRBV19 and TRBJ1-5; the match to TRBD1 covers 9 bases. V shed 7 bases, J shed 6 bases, and the junction held 10 bases outside the gene matches. The CDR3 runs to 15 residues. Germline values: CDR1 LNHDA, CDR2 SQIVND (reference sequence). The DNA of the CDR3 is TGTGCCAGTAAGGGCGGGACAGGGACGACTCAGCCCCAGCATTTT. Translation: CASKGGTGTTQPQHF.

The V and J genes are TRBV5-6 and TRBJ1-2; 8 bases match TRBD1. V lost 4 bases, J lost 3 bases, and 5 bases stayed unmatched. The CDR3 is 14 residues long. Germline assignment: CDR1 SGHDT and CDR2 YYEEEE. The CDR3 reads CASSRTGSDYGYTF. In nucleotides, the CDR3 is TGTGCCAGCAGCCGGACAGGGTCAGACTATGGCTACACCTTC.

This clone showed up just once. The genes are TRBV7-8 and TRBJ1-2; 11 nucleotides match TRBD1. CDR3 length: 15 amino acids. Trimming cost V 8 bases and J 2 bases; bases outside gene matches: 7. Germline values: CDR1 SGHVS, CDR2 FQNEAQ. CDR3 amino acids: CASSGGDRGNYGYTF. In DNA, the CDR3 is TGTGCCAGCTCGGGGGGGGACAGGGGGAACTATGGCTACACCTTC.